Each of the 9 T cell receptor beta chains below was sequenced from the same sample in a study of blood T cell repertoires in COVID-19. TCRdb's copy holds only in-frame clones and misses some; the assay was immunoSEQ multiplex PCR. Of approximately 140,000 clones listed, roughly 84% are singletons. The sample comprised PBMCs or T cells enriched from blood (not recorded which). These TCRs come from a man aged 40-50 years with acute COVID-19.

This chain uses TRBV6-5 with TRBJ1-6, with 11 bases aligning to TRBD1. Trimming took 7 bases from V and 10 from J; bases not matched to a gene: 9. Germline assignment: CDR1 MNHEY and CDR2 SVGAGI. This CDR3 region has 15 residues. The CDR3 loop is CASNIAGTGGSPLHF. The DNA for the CDR3 is TGTGCCAGCAATATAGCAGGGACAGGGGGATCACCCCTCCACTTT.

The chain recombines TRBV11-2 with TRBJ2-1, with a possible D match to TRBD1 (6 bases). The V end was cut by 6 bases, the J end by 7 bases, with 22 bases between. Germline V gives CDR1 SGHAT, CDR2 FQNNGV. CDR3 length equals 16 residues. CDR3 region: CASSYGRDTYTNEQFF. CDR3 coding DNA: TGTGCCAGCAGTTACGGCCGGGACACCTATACTAATGAGCAGTTCTTC.

The rearrangement uses TRBV10-3 and TRBJ1-4; TRBD1 agrees at 9 bases. V lost 2 bases, J lost 7 bases, and 8 bases stayed unmatched. The CDR3 contains 16 residues. Germline assignment: CDR1 ENHRY and CDR2 SYGVKD. Here the CDR3 DNA reads TGTGCCATCAGTGAGGCGGACAGGGGAGATGGTGAAAAACTGTTTTTT. It codes for CAISEADRGDGEKLFF.

The chain links TRBV6-2 or TRBV6-3 to TRBJ1-5, with TRBD1 matching 7 bases. The CDR3 sequence is 18 residues long. The J segment lost 0 bases and the V segment lost 5 bases, leaving 13 bases of the junction unmatched. The germline V gene has CDR1 MNHEY and CDR2 SVGEGT. The CDR3 spells CASSQRRDSPYSNQPQHF. The CDR3 region has the DNA TGTGCCAGCAGTCAACGCCGGGACAGCCCTTATAGCAATCAGCCCCAGCATTTT.

The chain is built from TRBV5-1 and TRBJ1-5; 9 positions agree with TRBD1. Trimming cost V 4 bases and J 2 bases; bases outside gene matches: 4. The germline gives CDR1 SGHRS, CDR2 YFSETQ. The length of the CDR3 is 15 residues. CDR3 nucleotides: TGCGCCAGCAGCCCCTGGACAGGGGGCAATCAGCCCCAGCATTTT. Translation gives CASSPWTGGNQPQHF.

In DNA, the CDR3 is TGTGCCAGCAGTTTATACCGCGGGGGTGCGGATCAGCCCCAGCATTTT. Protein sequence: CASSLYRGGADQPQHF. The chain links TRBV27 to TRBJ1-5; tentative D call: TRBD1 (5 bases). CDR1 MNHEY and CDR2 SMNVEV come from the germline V gene (reference sequence). The V end was cut by 1 base, the J end by 5 bases, with 15 bases between. The CDR3 runs to 16 residues.

The V and J genes are TRBV5-4 and TRBJ1-6; D is undetermined. The CDR3 runs 13 residues. Trimming took off 0 bases at V and 10 bases at J, with 8 bases between the two ends. Germline CDR1 and CDR2: SGHNT and YYREEE (reference sequence). CDR3 sequence: CASSLEAASPLHF. CDR3 coding DNA: TGTGCCAGCAGCTTGGAAGCGGCCTCACCCCTCCACTTT.

V gene TRBV6-2 or TRBV6-3 combines with J gene TRBJ2-1; TRBD2 aligns across 9 bases. The CDR3 contains 16 residues. The ends lost 0 bases at V and 7 bases at J; junction bases unmatched: 7. Germline CDR1 is MNHEY and CDR2 is SVGEGT. The CDR3 here is CASSYSGLAGTNEQFF. CDR3 DNA: TGTGCCAGCAGTTACTCGGGGCTAGCGGGGACAAATGAGCAGTTCTTC.

V usage is TRBV4-2 and J usage is TRBJ1-2; D might be TRBD1 (6 bases). In germline, CDR1 is LGHNA, CDR2 YNFKEQ. CDR3 length equals 13 residues. The ends were cut back, 7 bases at V and 8 bases at J, with 17 bases in the middle. The CDR3 nucleotides are TGTGCCAGCACCTCGGGGGGGGCGCGGGGCTACACCTTC. Protein product: CASTSGGARGYTF.